Below, one T cell receptor (beta chain) is given with its context. Its antigen is currently unknown. The sample belongs to a study of T cells after yellow fever vaccination. Overall study findings and caveats: A faster peak, day 5 versus 15, was reached by the weaker secondary response.

They built TCR cDNA with 5'RACE template switching, a step that put in a universal primer site and UMIs. TCRdb called the 5' RACE reads again in MiXCR, with one record for every CDR3 protein. The repertoire consists of some 340,000 distinct CDR3 sequences, with roughly 10% occurring once and the leading ten covering around 3.2%. Trimming cost V 2 bases and J 8 bases; bases outside gene matches: 22. Germline assignment: CDR1 MNHEY and CDR2 SVGEGT. The CDR3 loop spans 20 amino acids. The sequencing here drew on CD4+ T cells sorted from PBMCs, taken 45 days after the yellow fever booster vaccination. The TCR was taken from a man younger than 30 who received the YFV17D yellow fever vaccine. V is TRBV6-2 or TRBV6-3 and J is TRBJ2-1; 9 nucleotides match TRBD1. The CDR3 bases are TGTGCCAGCAGTTACGAGCGTGACAGGGGGACCATCGGGACATGGGATGAGCAGTTCTTC. This encodes CASSYERDRGTIGTWDEQFF.